The present TCR beta chain was sequenced within a study of blood T cell repertoires in COVID-19. Study in general: Samples came from the United States, Italy and Spain, spanning acute and convalescent COVID-19.

Profiled with immunoSEQ multiplex PCR; TCRdb holds only in-frame clones, not every one. The table records 200,000 to 250,000 clones, roughly 87% of them present only once. Everyone who took part was roughly 18 to 89 years old, and they came from over 20 US areas. The material sequenced was PBMCs or T cells enriched from blood (not recorded which). This clonotype originated in a man between 18 and 29 years old with acute COVID-19.

CDR3 region: CASSSPKPGERLQETQYF. The CDR3 DNA follows: TGTGCCAGCAGCTCCCCAAAGCCAGGGGAAAGACTCCAAGAGACCCAGTACTTC. The rearrangement links TRBV7-3 to TRBJ2-5; maybe TRBD1 (6 bases). This CDR3 is 18 amino acids long. CDR1 and CDR2 from the germline V gene are SGHTA and FQGTGA. Trimming shortened V by 4 bases and J by 1 base, and 22 bases separated the two germline ends.